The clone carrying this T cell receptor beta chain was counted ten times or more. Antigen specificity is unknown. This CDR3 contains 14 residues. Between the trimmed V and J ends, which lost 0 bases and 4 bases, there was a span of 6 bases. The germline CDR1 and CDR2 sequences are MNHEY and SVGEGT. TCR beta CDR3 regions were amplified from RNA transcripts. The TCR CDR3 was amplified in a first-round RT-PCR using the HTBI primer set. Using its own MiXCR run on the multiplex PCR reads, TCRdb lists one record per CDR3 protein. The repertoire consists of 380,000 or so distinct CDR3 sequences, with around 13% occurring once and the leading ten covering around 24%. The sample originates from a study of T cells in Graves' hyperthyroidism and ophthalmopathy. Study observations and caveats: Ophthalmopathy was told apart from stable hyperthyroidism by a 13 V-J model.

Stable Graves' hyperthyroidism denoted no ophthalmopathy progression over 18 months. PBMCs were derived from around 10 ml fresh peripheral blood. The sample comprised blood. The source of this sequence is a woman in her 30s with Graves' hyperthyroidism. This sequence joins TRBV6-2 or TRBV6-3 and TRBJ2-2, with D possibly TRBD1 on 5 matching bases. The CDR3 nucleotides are TGTGCCAGCAGTTACTCAGGGGTCACCGGGGAGCTGTTTTTT. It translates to CASSYSGVTGELFF.